The clone carrying this TCR beta chain turned up a few times. Antigen specificity is unknown. The V end was cut by 3 bases, the J end by 2 bases, with 5 bases between. Germline V CDR1 and CDR2: SQVTM, ANQGSEA. The CDR3 spans 13 residues. This entry comes from a study of CD8+ T cells in alopecia areata. Study details: Twice a day, 5 to 10 mg of oral tofacitinib was administered to treated patients.

Study-wide findings and caveats: Many expanded lesional clones remained in scalp and blood on tofacitinib. TCRs were shared less clearly across patients than in mice, possibly for HLA-related reasons. Tofacitinib significantly decreased scalp clonality and expanded CD8+ clones among top 100.

The treatment: oral pan-JAK inhibitor, 5-10 mg twice daily. In each case, RNA was isolated and then reverse transcribed into cDNA as the sequencing template. Generated by immunoSEQ multiplex PCR, the TCRdb table keeps only in-frame clones and is missing some. Among about 290,000 clones listed, roughly 64% were seen once. This clonotype was sampled from a human donor with alopecia areata. The genes are TRBV29-1 and TRBJ2-6, with D unresolved. Sample: CD4+ T cells sorted from blood, taken at week 24, from a patient treated with tofacitinib. In DNA form, the CDR3 reads TGCAGCGTTGAGAGGACTGGGGCCAACGTCCTGACTTTC. Its protein is CSVERTGANVLTF.